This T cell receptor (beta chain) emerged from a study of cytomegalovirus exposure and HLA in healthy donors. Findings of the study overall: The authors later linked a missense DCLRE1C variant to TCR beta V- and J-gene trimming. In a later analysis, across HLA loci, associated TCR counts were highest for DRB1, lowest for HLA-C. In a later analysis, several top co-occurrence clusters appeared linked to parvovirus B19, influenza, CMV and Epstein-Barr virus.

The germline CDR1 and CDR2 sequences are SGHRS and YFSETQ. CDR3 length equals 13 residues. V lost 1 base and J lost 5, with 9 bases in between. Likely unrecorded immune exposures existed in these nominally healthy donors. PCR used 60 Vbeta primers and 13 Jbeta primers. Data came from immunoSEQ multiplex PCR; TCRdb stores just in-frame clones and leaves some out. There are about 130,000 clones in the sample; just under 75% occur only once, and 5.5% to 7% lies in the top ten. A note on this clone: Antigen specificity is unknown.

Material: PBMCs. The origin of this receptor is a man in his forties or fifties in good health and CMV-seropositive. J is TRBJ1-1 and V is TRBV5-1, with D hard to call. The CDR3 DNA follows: TGCGCCAGCAGCTTGTCAACGGGGACTGAAGCTTTCTTT. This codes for CASSLSTGTEAFF.